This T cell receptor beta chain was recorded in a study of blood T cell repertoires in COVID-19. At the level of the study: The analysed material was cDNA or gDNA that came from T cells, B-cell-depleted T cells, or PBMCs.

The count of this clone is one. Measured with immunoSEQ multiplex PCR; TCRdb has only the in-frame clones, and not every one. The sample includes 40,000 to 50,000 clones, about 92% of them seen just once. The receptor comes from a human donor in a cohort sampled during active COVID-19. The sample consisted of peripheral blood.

The CDR3 DNA sequence: TGCGCCAGCTCCCCCGAGGGCCTGGAGACCCAGTACTTC. Protein: CASSPEGLETQYF. The V and J genes are TRBV4-1 and TRBJ2-5; perhaps TRBD2 as D (5 bases). Germline loops: CDR1 MGHRA, CDR2 YSYEKL. The CDR3 runs 13 residues. Trimming took off 8 bases at V and 5 bases at J, with 15 bases between the two ends.